The source of this TCR beta chain is a study of T cells in Graves' hyperthyroidism and ophthalmopathy. This clonotype was detected ten times or more. The CDR3 is 13 residues long. From germline, CDR1 is MNHNS and CDR2 SASEGT. Trimming shortened V by 2 bases and J by 4 bases, and 8 bases separated the two germline ends. The diagnostic basis comprised clinical symptoms, serum thyroxine and TRAb, thyroid ultrasound and orbital computed tomography. Amplification yielded TCR beta CDR3 regions, with RNA transcripts as the source. A first-round RT-PCR of the TCR CDR3 used the HTBI primer set. Each CDR3 protein gets one entry after TCRdb re-called the multiplex PCR reads with MiXCR. This table holds around 400,000 distinct CDR3 sequences, approximately 14% found once.

This TCR derives from a woman aged 60-75 years with Graves' ophthalmopathy. The chain joins TRBV6-1 to TRBJ1-1; no definite D call. Input material: blood. The CDR3 reads CASSEKRGTEAFF. DNA for the CDR3: TGTGCCAGCAGTGAAAAGCGGGGCACTGAAGCTTTCTTT.